This is a list of T cell receptor beta chains from one sample in a study of T-cell memory formation after mild COVID-19. TCRdb called the 5' RACE reads again in MiXCR, with one record for every CDR3 protein. Of roughly 200,000 distinct CDR3 sequences detected, about 21% appear once; the ten largest clones hold under 30%. Sample: PBMCs or a T cell subset sorted from them (not recorded which). The receptor set was obtained from an adult woman who had mild COVID-19 (a few samples of this study predate the infection). Cell type and time point are not known. The CDR3 runs from the conserved cysteine through the conserved F or W.

CASSLMGYEQYF,TRBV5-6,12
CASSFSPGSIYGYTF,TRBV7-9,15
CASSSTGFEQYF,TRBV27,12
CASSLGTGGDYTF,TRBV7-9,13
CASSEGYQETQYF,TRBV2,13
CASSPALAGVETQYF,TRBV7-9,15
CASNRDSNTEAFF,TRBV6-5,13
CASSPGGVTKGQYF,TRBV9,14
CSARTLSSYEQYF,TRBV20-1,13
CASSQERQRERFGTDTQYF,TRBV4-3,19